One T cell receptor (beta chain) is described in this entry. The sample originates from a study of blood T cell repertoires in COVID-19. Overall study: The United States, Italy and Spain supplied acute and convalescent COVID-19 samples. Sources were T cells, B-cell-depleted T cells, or PBMCs; the material itself was cDNA or gDNA.

CDR3 length equals 14 residues. In germline, CDR1 is SNHLY, CDR2 FYNNEI. Trimming stripped 6 bases from V and 0 bases from J, with 8 bases between. The data were produced by immunoSEQ multiplex PCR, yet TCRdb's version contains in-frame clones alone and is incomplete. The sample holds some 220,000 clones, about four fifths seen once. The chain employs TRBV2 and TRBJ1-4; D unresolved. The specimen sequenced was PBMCs or T cells enriched from blood (not recorded which). This receptor was obtained from a woman aged 40 to 50 with acute COVID-19. The CDR3 coding sequence is TGTGCCAGCAGGGCCCAGGCAACTAATGAAAAACTGTTTTTT. It is translated as CASRAQATNEKLFF.